This is a list of T cell receptor beta chains from one sample in a study of early T cells in non-severe SARS-CoV-2 infection. TCRdb re-derived calls from the 5' RACE reads in MiXCR, one entry per CDR3 protein. This table has some 90,000 distinct CDR3 sequences, 14% to 15% appearing once. Sequencing input: whole blood. The receptors stem from an adult who was a healthcare worker with PCR-confirmed SARS-CoV-2 infection or an uninfected control (not recorded which). The conserved cysteine and the conserved F or W are not part of the CDR3 here. Each record gives: CDR3 protein, V gene, CDR3 length, J gene.

CDR3 protein: ASTLAGGSYEQY; V gene: TRBV10-2; CDR3 length: 12; J gene: TRBJ2-7
CDR3 protein: ASSLSSPLH; V gene: TRBV28; CDR3 length: 9; J gene: TRBJ1-6
CDR3 protein: ASSLDFSYNEQF; V gene: TRBV7-9; CDR3 length: 12; J gene: TRBJ2-1
CDR3 protein: ASKRGVELF; V gene: TRBV10-2; CDR3 length: 9; J gene: TRBJ2-2
CDR3 protein: SARQTYQETQY; V gene: TRBV20-1; CDR3 length: 11; J gene: TRBJ2-5
CDR3 protein: ASSPFGEAF; V gene: TRBV7-2; CDR3 length: 9; J gene: TRBJ1-1
CDR3 protein: ASSLVGGYEQY; V gene: TRBV7-9; CDR3 length: 11; J gene: TRBJ2-7
CDR3 protein: ASSQLGASGYNEQF; V gene: TRBV6-2/TRBV6-3; CDR3 length: 14; J gene: TRBJ2-1
CDR3 protein: ATSGPRGRNIQY; V gene: TRBV15; CDR3 length: 12; J gene: TRBJ2-4
CDR3 protein: ASSPSGGYTDTQY; V gene: TRBV5-1; CDR3 length: 13; J gene: TRBJ2-3
CDR3 protein: SATGRRGRMSF; V gene: TRBV20-1; CDR3 length: 11; J gene: TRBJ1-1
CDR3 protein: ASSPTREETQY; V gene: TRBV5-5; CDR3 length: 11; J gene: TRBJ2-5
CDR3 protein: AINDGGTDTQY; V gene: TRBV10-3; CDR3 length: 11; J gene: TRBJ2-3
CDR3 protein: ASSETTDTQY; V gene: TRBV6-2/TRBV6-3; CDR3 length: 10; J gene: TRBJ2-3
CDR3 protein: SVGRNTEAF; V gene: TRBV29-1; CDR3 length: 9; J gene: TRBJ1-1
CDR3 protein: ASSPPMGTLTYEQY; V gene: TRBV18; CDR3 length: 14; J gene: TRBJ2-7